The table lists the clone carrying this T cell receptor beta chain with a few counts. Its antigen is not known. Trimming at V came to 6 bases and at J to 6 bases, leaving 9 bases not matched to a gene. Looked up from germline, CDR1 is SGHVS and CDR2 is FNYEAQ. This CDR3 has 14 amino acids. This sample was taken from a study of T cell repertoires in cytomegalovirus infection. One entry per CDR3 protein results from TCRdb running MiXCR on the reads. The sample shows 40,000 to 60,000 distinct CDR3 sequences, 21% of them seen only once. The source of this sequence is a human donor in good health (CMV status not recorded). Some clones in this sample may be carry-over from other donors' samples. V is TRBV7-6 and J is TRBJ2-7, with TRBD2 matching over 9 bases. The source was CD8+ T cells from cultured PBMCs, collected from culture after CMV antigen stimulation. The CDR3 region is CASSAPGLAREQYF. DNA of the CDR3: TGTGCCAGCAGTGCCCCCGGACTAGCGCGCGAGCAGTACTTC.